This T cell receptor beta chain was identified in a study of blood T cell repertoires in COVID-19. On the study more broadly: PBMCs, B-cell-depleted T cells, or T cells provided the cDNA or gDNA that made up the material.

V shed 3 bases and J shed 2 bases, with 11 bases lying between them. There are 15 residues in the CDR3. CDR1 and CDR2 from the germline V gene are SGHTA and FQGNSA. This table comes from immunoSEQ multiplex PCR, and its TCRdb copy is limited to in-frame clones, with some not included. The sample includes approximately 270,000 clones, 88% of them seen just once. In this sample, this clone turned up a few times. The sequence was obtained from a man at least 80 years old with acute or convalescent COVID-19. The rearrangement links TRBV7-2 to TRBJ1-5; possibly TRBD1 for D (6 bases). The specimen sequenced was peripheral blood. The CDR3 is CASSFAGAGNQPQHF. For the CDR3, the DNA is TGTGCCAGCAGCTTCGCAGGGGCCGGCAATCAGCCCCAGCATTTT.